This TCR beta chain was observed in a study of vaccination effects on CD4 cells after COVID-19. Whole-study results and caveats: Infection- and vaccine-induced clones contracted markedly late after vaccination. Sampling in the study covered few convalescent patients and included no early post-infection timepoints.

This CDR3 contains 13 residues. Per germline, CDR1 MRHNA and CDR2 SNTAGT. Trimming shortened V by 0 bases and J by 5 bases, and 7 bases separated the two germline ends. This clone was seen a few times. Its antigen is unknown. Clones were read by immunoSEQ multiplex PCR, and TCRdb kept only the in-frame ones, dropping some. This table has about 73,000 clones, 78% appearing once. Pools of viral peptides were used by the ViraFEST assay to expand antigen-specific CD4+ T cells ahead of sequencing. A 10-day culture period preceded the isolation of CD4+ T cells. Nucleocapsid antibody tests were negative, and the vaccine recipients had no prior SARS-CoV-2 infection. About 2 million PBMC were placed in each well, which was supplemented with approximately 9.9 IU/ml IL-2 and around 9.9 ug/ml peptides. IL-2 medium took the place of half the medium on both days 3 and 7.

The TCR was taken from a human donor who received a COVID-19 vaccine. The material sequenced was CD4+ T cells from PBMCs cultured with SARS-CoV-2 spike peptides, taken before COVID-19 vaccination. The chain combines TRBV6-4 with TRBJ1-1; D not resolved. The CDR3 DNA reads TGTGCCAGCAGTGACTCGACCTTGACTGAAGCTTTCTTT. It yields the protein CASSDSTLTEAFF.